The 3 T cell receptor beta chains presented below share a single source sample, sequenced in a study of T cell responses to AZD1222 COVID-19 vaccine. Here immunoSEQ multiplex PCR was the method, and the copy in TCRdb shows in-frame clones only, minus some. The sample carries 140,000 to 150,000 clones, about 89% recorded once. This specimen consisted of peripheral blood, obtained on day 0 of AZD1222 vaccination. All receptors derive from an adult in good health.

The J gene is TRBJ2-7, the V gene TRBV18, with D unresolved. V lost 1 base, J lost 5 bases, and 3 bases lay in between. Per germline, CDR1 KGHSH and CDR2 LQKENI. This CDR3 comprises 11 residues. CDR3 nucleotide sequence: TGTGCCAGCTCACCACGGGACGAGCAGTACTTC. Protein sequence: CASSPRDEQYF.

The chain couples TRBV10-3 to TRBJ1-4; D unresolved. Trimming took 3 bases from V and 8 from J, leaving 10 bases between them. Looked up from germline, CDR1 is ENHRY and CDR2 is SYGVKD. The CDR3 loop spans 13 amino acids. DNA of the CDR3: TGTGCCATCAGTGACCAGCTCGGGGAAAAACTGTTTTTT. Translation gives CAISDQLGEKLFF.

This chain joins TRBV4-1 and TRBJ2-2, with TRBD2 identical over 7 bases. This CDR3 contains 18 residues. Unmatched junction bases numbered 17, after V lost 5 bases and J lost 5 bases. Per the germline V gene, CDR1 is MGHRA and CDR2 is YSYEKL. CDR3 loop: CASSYRLASLGDTGELFF. The DNA of the CDR3 is TGCGCCAGCAGCTACCGACTAGCTTCTTTGGGGGATACCGGGGAGCTGTTTTTT.